This TCR beta chain was sequenced during a study of T cells in Graves' hyperthyroidism and ophthalmopathy. Findings of the study overall: Blood shared most expanded thyroid clonotypes above 0.001.

This clonotype has a count of ten or more. Its specificity is unknown. This CDR3 has 14 residues. Trimming stripped 4 bases from V and 1 base from J, with 10 bases between. Germline values: CDR1 LGHNT, CDR2 FRNRAP. Regions amplified from RNA transcripts were the TCR beta CDR3 regions. HTBI primers were the set used in a first-round RT-PCR of the TCR CDR3. TCRdb itself ran the multiplex PCR reads through MiXCR, one entry per CDR3 protein. The sample includes around 400,000 distinct CDR3 sequences, 13% to 15% of them seen just once. Sequencing used blood. The rearrangement uses TRBV12-5 and TRBJ1-1; no clear D. The receptor was isolated from a woman in her sixties or seventies with Graves' ophthalmopathy. The CDR3 DNA reads TGTGCTAGTGGTTCAAAACGGAGGAACACTGAAGCTTTCTTT. This codes for CASGSKRRNTEAFF.